This TCR beta chain comes out of a study of blood T cell repertoires in COVID-19. Study at large: Sites in the United States, Italy and Spain provided acute and convalescent COVID-19 samples. Sources were T cells, B-cell-depleted T cells, or PBMCs; the material itself was cDNA or gDNA.

In germline, CDR1 is LGHNA, CDR2 YNFKEQ. Trimming cost V 0 bases and J 4 bases, with 12 bases left between them. The CDR3 runs 16 residues. Authors' analysis steps: Amplification with reference gene primers provided the estimates of nucleated cell counts. Generated by immunoSEQ multiplex PCR, the TCRdb table keeps only in-frame clones and is missing some. V and J calls plus clone size are reproduced from that table; the DNA served to infer D and trimming. The data hold about 56,000 clones, with roughly four fifths observed a single time. J is TRBJ2-2 and V is TRBV4-2, with a possible D match to TRBD1 (5 bases). Sample: peripheral blood. The sequence was obtained from a woman older than 75 with acute or convalescent COVID-19. The CDR3 DNA is TGTGCCAGCAGCCAAGATCCCGCAGGGTTCACCGGGGAGCTGTTTTTT. It is translated as CASSQDPAGFTGELFF.